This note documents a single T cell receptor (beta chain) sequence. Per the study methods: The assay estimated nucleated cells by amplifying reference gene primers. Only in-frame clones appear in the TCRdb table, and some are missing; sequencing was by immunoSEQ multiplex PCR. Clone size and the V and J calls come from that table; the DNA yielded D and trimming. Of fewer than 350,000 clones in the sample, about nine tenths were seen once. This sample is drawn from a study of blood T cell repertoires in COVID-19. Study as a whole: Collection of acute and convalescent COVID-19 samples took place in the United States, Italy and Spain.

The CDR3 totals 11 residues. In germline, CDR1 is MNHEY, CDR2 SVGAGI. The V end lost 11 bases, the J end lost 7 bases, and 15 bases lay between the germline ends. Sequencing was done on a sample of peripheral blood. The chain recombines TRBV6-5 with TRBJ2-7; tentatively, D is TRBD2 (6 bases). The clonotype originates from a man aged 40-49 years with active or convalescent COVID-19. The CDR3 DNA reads TGTGCCTCCTCCGGAGGGCCGGAGCAGTACTTC. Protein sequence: CASSGGPEQYF.